This T cell receptor (beta chain) was found in a study of T-cell memory formation after mild COVID-19. Points on this clonotype: Its antigen remains unidentified.

5'RACE with constant-segment primers built TCRalpha and TCRbeta cDNA libraries with UMIs. TCRdb redid the calling of the 5' RACE reads with MiXCR, one entry per CDR3 protein. This table holds about 240,000 distinct CDR3 sequences, around 10% found once. Study-level findings and limits: Pre-infection memory contained some responding clones, which suggested that cross-reactive memory had joined.

The sample taken for sequencing was PBMCs or a T cell subset sorted from them (not recorded which). The receptor was isolated from a man between 18 and 35 years old who had mild COVID-19 (a few samples of this study predate the infection). Cell type and time point are not known.

CDR3 sequence: CASSPRGGGGKETQYF. As DNA, the CDR3 is TGTGCCAGCAGCCCGAGGGGCGGGGGCGGAAAAGAGACCCAGTACTTC. The chain joins TRBV7-3 to TRBJ2-5; possible D gene TRBD2, 7 bases. This CDR3 is built from 16 residues. Per germline, CDR1 SGHTA and CDR2 FQGTGA. The V gene lost 5 bases and the J gene lost 3 bases, with 19 bases spanning the gap.